Each of the 6 T cell receptor beta chains below was sequenced from the same sample in a study of blood T cell repertoires in COVID-19. Assay used: immunoSEQ multiplex PCR; TCRdb lists only in-frame clones, some missing. The sample shows around 300,000 clones, roughly 85% of them seen only once. Source material: peripheral blood. All receptors derive from a human donor in a cohort sampled during active COVID-19.

The V gene is TRBV4-2, the J gene TRBJ2-1; 9 bases map to TRBD2. The CDR3 is made up of 16 amino acids. CDR1 LGHNA and CDR2 YNFKEQ come from the germline V gene. V lost 4 bases and J lost 1; bases outside the gene matches: 5. CDR3 region: CASSPLAGESYNEQFF. CDR3 coding DNA: TGTGCCAGCAGCCCCTTAGCGGGAGAATCCTACAATGAGCAGTTCTTC.

The chain recombines TRBV18 with TRBJ1-2; 9 bases match TRBD1. The CDR3 contains 13 residues. The germline gives CDR1 KGHSH, CDR2 LQKENI. After removal of 6 bases from V and 5 bases from J, the junction contained 4 bases not matched to a gene. CDR3 amino acids: CASSLGQGYGYTF. In DNA, the CDR3 is TGTGCCAGCTCTCTTGGACAGGGGTATGGCTACACCTTC.

This clone was seen a single time. The rearrangement links TRBV13 to TRBJ2-5, with D perhaps TRBD1 (5 bases). Trimming pared 0 bases from V and 0 bases from J, leaving 11 bases between. Germline CDR1 reads PRHDT; CDR2 reads FYEKMQ (reference sequence). The CDR3 runs 16 residues. CDR3 protein: CASSLGQGTYQETQYF. The CDR3 DNA follows: TGTGCCAGCAGCTTAGGGCAGGGAACGTACCAAGAGACCCAGTACTTC.

This chain connects TRBV2 to TRBJ1-1; D is perhaps TRBD1 (6 bases). V was shortened by 7 bases and J by 6 bases, with 15 bases between the two germline ends. There are 13 residues in the CDR3. CDR1 SNHLY and CDR2 FYNNEI come from the germline V gene. CDR3 protein: CASTSQQGSEAFF. CDR3 sequence (DNA): TGTGCCAGCACCTCCCAACAGGGCTCTGAAGCTTTCTTT.

V usage is TRBV7-2 and J usage is TRBJ1-1; TRBD1 is a possible D gene (5 bases). The CDR3 is 17 amino acids. Germline V gives CDR1 SGHTA, CDR2 FQGNSA. The V end lost 5 bases, the J end lost 1 base, and 20 bases lay between the germline ends. CDR3 in amino acids: CASSPRGRLRRNTEAFF. CDR3 nucleotide sequence: TGTGCCAGCAGCCCCCGGGGGAGGCTAAGGCGGAACACTGAAGCTTTCTTT.

This sequence joins TRBV5-6 and TRBJ2-7, with D possibly matching TRBD1 (6 bases). The ends were cut back, 4 bases at V and 12 bases at J, with 23 bases in the middle. Germline V gene sequence: CDR1 SGHDT, CDR2 YYEEEE. This CDR3 comprises 14 residues. CDR3 protein: CASSPTGTPSGRYF. DNA for the CDR3: TGTGCCAGCAGCCCAACCGGGACACCCTCGGGACGGTACTTC.